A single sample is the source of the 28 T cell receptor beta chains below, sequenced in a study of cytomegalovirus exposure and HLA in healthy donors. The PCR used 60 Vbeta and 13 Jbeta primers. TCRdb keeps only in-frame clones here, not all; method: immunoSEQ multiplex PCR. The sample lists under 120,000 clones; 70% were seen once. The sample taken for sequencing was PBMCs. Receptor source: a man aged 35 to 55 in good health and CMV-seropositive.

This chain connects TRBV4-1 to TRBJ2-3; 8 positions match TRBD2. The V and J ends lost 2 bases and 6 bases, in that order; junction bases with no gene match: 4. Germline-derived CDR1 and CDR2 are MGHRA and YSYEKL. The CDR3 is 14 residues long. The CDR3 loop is CASSQKLADDTQYF. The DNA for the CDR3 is TGCGCCAGCAGCCAAAAACTAGCGGACGATACGCAGTATTTT.

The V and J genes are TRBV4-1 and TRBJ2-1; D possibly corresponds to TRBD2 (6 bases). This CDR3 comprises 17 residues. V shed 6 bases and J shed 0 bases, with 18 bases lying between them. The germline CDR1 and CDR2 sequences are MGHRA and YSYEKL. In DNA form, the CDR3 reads TGCGCCAGCAGTAGGCTAGCGCCAACGAGCTCCTACAATGAGCAGTTCTTC. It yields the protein CASSRLAPTSSYNEQFF.

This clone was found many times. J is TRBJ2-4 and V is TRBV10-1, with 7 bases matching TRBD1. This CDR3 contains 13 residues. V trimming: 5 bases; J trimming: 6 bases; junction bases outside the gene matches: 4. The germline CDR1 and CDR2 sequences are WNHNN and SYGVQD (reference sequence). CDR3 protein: CASSQGDGNIQYF. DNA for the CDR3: TGCGCCAGCAGTCAGGGGGATGGAAACATTCAGTACTTC.

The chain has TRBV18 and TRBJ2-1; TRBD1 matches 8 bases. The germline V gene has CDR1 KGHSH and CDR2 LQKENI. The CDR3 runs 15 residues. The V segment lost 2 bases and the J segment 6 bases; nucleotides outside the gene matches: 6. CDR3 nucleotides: TGTGCCAGCTCACCAATAGGACAGGGCTCCAATGAGCAGTTCTTC. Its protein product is CASSPIGQGSNEQFF.

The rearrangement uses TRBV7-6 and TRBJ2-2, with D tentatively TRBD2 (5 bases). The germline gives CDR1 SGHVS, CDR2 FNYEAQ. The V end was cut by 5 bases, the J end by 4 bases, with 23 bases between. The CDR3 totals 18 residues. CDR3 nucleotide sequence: TGTGCCAGCAGCAGGACTCCGGGCCCTCCCTCCGGCACCGGGGAGCTGTTTTTT. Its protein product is CASSRTPGPPSGTGELFF.

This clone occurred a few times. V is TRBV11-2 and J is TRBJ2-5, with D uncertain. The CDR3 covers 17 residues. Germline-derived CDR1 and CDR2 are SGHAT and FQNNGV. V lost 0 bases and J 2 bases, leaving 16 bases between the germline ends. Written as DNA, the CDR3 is TGTGCCAGCAGCTTAGATTTCCAGGCCCTGATACAAGAGACCCAGTACTTC. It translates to CASSLDFQALIQETQYF. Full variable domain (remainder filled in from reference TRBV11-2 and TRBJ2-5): EAGVAQSPRYKIIEKRQSVAFWCNPISGHATLYWYQQILGQGPKLLIQFQNNGVVDDSQLPKDRFSAERLKGVDSTLKIQPAKLEDSAVYLCASSLDFQALIQETQYFGPGTRLLVL.

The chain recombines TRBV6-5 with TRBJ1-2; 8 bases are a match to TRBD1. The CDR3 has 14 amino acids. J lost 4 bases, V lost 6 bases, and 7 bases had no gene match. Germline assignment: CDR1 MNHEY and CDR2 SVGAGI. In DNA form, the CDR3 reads TGTGCCAGCAGGCCCGGGACAGGAATCTATGGCTACACCTTC. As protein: CASRPGTGIYGYTF.

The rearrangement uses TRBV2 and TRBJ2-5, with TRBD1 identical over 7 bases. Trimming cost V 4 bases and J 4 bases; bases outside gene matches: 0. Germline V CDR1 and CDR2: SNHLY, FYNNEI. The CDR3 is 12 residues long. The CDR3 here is CASSGQGETQYF. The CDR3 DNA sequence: TGTGCCAGCAGTGGACAGGGAGAGACCCAGTACTTC.

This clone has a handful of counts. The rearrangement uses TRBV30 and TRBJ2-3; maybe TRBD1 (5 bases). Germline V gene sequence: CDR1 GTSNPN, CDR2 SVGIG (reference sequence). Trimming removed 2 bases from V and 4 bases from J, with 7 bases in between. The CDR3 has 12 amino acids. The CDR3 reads CAWSMGPDTQYF. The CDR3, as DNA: TGTGCCTGGAGTATGGGGCCAGATACGCAGTATTTT.

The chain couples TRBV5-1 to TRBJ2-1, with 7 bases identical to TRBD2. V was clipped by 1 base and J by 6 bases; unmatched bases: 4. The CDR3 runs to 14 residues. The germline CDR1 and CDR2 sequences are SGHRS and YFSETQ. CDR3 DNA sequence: TGCGCCAGCAGCTTGTCTCTAGCGGCCAATGAGCAGTTCTTC. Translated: CASSLSLAANEQFF.

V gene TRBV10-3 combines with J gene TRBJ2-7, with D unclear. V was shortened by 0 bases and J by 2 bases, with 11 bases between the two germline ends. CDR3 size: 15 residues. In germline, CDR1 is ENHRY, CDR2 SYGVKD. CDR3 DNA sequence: TGTGCCATCAGTGAGTCGGCGGCCTCGACCTACGAGCAGTACTTC. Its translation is CAISESAASTYEQYF.

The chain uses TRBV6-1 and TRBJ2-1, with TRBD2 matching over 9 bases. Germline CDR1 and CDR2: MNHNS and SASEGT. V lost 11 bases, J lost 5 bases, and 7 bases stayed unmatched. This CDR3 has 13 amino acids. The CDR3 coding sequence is TGTGCCGGACGGACTAGCGTAAACAATGAGCAGTTCTTC. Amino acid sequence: CAGRTSVNNEQFF.

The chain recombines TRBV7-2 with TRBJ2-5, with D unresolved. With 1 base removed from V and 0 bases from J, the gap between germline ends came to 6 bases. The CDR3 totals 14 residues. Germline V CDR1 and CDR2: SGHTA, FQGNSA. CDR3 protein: CASSLGSHQETQYF. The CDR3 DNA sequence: TGTGCCAGCAGCTTAGGGAGCCACCAAGAGACCCAGTACTTC.

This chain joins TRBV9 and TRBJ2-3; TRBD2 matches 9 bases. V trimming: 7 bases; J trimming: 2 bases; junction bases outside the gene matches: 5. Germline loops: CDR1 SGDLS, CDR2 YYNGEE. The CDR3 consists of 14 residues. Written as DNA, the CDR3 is TGTGCCAGCGGATTAGCGGGAGTCACAGATACGCAGTATTTT. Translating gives CASGLAGVTDTQYF.

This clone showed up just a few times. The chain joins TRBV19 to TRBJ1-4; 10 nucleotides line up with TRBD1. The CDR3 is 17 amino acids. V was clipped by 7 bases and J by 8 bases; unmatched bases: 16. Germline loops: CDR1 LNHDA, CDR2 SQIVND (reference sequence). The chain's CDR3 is CASTSNRDRGGGEKLFF. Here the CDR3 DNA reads TGTGCCAGTACCTCAAACCGGGACAGGGGCGGAGGGGAAAAACTGTTTTTT.

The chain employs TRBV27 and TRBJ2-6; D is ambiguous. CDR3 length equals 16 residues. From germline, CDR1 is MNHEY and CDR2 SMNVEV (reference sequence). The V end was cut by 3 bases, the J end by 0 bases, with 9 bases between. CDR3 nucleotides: TGTGCCAGCAGTTTCCAGTTCAGCTCTGGGGCCAACGTCCTGACTTTC. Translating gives CASSFQFSSGANVLTF.

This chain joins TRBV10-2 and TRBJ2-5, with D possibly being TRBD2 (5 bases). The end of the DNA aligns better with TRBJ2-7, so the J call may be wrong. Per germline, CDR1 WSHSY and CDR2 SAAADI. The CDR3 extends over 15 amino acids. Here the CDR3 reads CASSELGLVSYEQYF. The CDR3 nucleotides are TGCGCCAGCAGTGAGTTAGGACTGGTCTCCTACGAGCAGTACTTC.

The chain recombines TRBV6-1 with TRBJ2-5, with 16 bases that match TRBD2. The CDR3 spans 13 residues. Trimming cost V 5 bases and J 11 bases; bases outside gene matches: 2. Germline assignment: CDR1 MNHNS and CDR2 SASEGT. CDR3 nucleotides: TGTGCCAGCAGTTTGGGACTAGCGGGAGGGCAGTACTTC. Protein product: CASSLGLAGGQYF.

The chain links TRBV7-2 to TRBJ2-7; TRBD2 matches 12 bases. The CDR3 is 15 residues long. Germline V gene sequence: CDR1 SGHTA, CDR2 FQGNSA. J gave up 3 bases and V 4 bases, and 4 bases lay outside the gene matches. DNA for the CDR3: TGTGCCAGCAGCTCCTGGACTAGCGGGATCTACGAGCAGTACTTC. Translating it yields CASSSWTSGIYEQYF. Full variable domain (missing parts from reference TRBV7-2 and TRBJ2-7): GAGVSQSPSNKVTEKGKDVELRCDPISGHTALYWYRQSLGQGLEFLIYFQGNSAPDKSGLPSDRFSAERTGGSVSTLTIQRTQQEDSAVYLCASSSWTSGIYEQYFGPGTRLTVT.

The CDR3 loop is CASSYWTGGYEQYF. The DNA of the CDR3 is TGTGCCAGCAGTTATTGGACAGGGGGATACGAGCAGTACTTC. The rearrangement uses TRBV6-5 and TRBJ2-7, with 10 bases aligning to TRBD1. Trimming at V came to 3 bases and at J to 4 bases, leaving 3 bases not matched to a gene. This CDR3 has 14 residues. Germline V gives CDR1 MNHEY, CDR2 SVGAGI.

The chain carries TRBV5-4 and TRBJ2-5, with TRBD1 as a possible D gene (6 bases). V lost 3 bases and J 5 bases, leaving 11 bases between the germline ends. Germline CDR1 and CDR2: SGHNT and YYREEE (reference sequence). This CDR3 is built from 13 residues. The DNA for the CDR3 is TGTGCCAGCAGCTCCGCAGGGGAGGAGACCCAGTACTTC. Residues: CASSSAGEETQYF.

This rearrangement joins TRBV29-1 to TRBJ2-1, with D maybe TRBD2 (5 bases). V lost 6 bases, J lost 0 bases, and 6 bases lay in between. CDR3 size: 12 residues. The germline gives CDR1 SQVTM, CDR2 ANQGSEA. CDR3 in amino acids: CSVRDSYNEQFF. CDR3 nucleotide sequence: TGCAGCGTCCGGGACTCCTACAATGAGCAGTTCTTC.

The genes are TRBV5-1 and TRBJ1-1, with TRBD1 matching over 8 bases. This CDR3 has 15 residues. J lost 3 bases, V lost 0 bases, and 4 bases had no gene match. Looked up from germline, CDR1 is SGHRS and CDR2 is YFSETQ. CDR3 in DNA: TGCGCCAGCAGCTTGGGGCCACAGGGGGACACTGAAGCTTTCTTT. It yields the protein CASSLGPQGDTEAFF.

The CDR3 DNA sequence: TGTGCCAGTAGCCAATTCAGGGGGCAAGGCTACACCTTC. This encodes CASSQFRGQGYTF. The chain combines TRBV19 with TRBJ1-2, with 8 bases fitting TRBD1. There are 13 residues in the CDR3. Germline CDR1 is LNHDA and CDR2 is SQIVND (reference sequence). V shed 6 bases, J shed 8 bases, and the junction held 8 bases outside the gene matches.

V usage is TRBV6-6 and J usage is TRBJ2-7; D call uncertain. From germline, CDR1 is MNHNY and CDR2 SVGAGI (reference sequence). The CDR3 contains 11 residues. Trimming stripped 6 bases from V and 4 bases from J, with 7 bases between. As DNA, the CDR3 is TGTGCCAGCAGCCAGAAATACGAGCAGTACTTC. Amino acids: CASSQKYEQYF.

CDR3 sequence (DNA): TGTGCCAGCATGTCACAGGGCCGGGAGACCCAGTACTTC. Protein product: CASMSQGRETQYF. The J gene is TRBJ2-5, the V gene TRBV6-1; possible D gene TRBD1, 6 bases. CDR1 is MNHNS, CDR2 SASEGT, per germline. Trimming left V 7 bases short and J 5 bases short, with 14 bases between. This CDR3 has 13 amino acids.

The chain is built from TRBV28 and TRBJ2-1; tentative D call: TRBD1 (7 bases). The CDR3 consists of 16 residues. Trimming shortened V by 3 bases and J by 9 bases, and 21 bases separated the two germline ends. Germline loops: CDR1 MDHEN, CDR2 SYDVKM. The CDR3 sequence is CASSFGLGAQGGEQFF. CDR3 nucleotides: TGTGCCAGCAGTTTCGGATTGGGGGCCCAGGGGGGTGAGCAGTTCTTC. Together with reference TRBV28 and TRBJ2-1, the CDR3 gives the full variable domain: DVKVTQSSRYLVKRTGEKVFLECVQDMDHENMFWYRQDPGLGLRLIYFSYDVKMKEKGDIPEGYSVSREKKERFSLILESASTNQTSMYLCASSFGLGAQGGEQFFGPGTRLTVL.

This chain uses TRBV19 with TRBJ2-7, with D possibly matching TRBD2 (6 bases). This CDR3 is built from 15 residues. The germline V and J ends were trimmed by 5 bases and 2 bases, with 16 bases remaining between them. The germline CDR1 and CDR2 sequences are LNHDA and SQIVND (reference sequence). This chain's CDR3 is CASSRGTVNPYEQYF. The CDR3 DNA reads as TGTGCCAGTAGTCGGGGGACGGTGAACCCCTACGAGCAGTACTTC.